A selection of T cell receptor beta chains follows, all from one sample in a study of long-term antiretroviral therapy in people with HIV. The table came from immunoSEQ multiplex PCR; TCRdb's copy has only in-frame clones and leaves some out. The sample records approximately 24,000 clones, about 86% being singletons. The sample was unsorted PBMCs, taken around 4.5 years after starting antiretroviral therapy. These receptors came from a man aged 25-40 years with HIV. CDR3s include the opening cysteine and the closing phenylalanine or tryptophan. Each record gives: D gene, clone size, J gene, V gene, CDR3 DNA, CDR3 protein. The D gene is left open where the match is weak. A clone size is listed for some rows: how often the clone was seen (once, few, many), or a class if it is expanded.

NA | NA | TRBJ1-5 | TRBV19 | TGTGCCAGTAGTTCATCTAGTGATCAGCCCCAGCATTTT | CASSSSSDQPQHF
NA | NA | TRBJ2-1 | TRBV13 | TGTGCCAGCAGCTTAATTCATACCGGTGGACCCTACAATGAGCAGTTCTTC | CASSLIHTGGPYNEQFF
NA | NA | TRBJ1-2 | TRBV5-4 | TGTGCCAGCAGCTTAAGGGAGGCCTATGGCTACACCTTC | CASSLREAYGYTF
TRBD1 | NA | TRBJ2-7 | TRBV19 | TGTGCCAGTAGTACACCCGGGACAGGGAACGAGCAGTACTTC | CASSTPGTGNEQYF
NA | NA | TRBJ2-7 | TRBV10-2 | TGCGCCAGCAGTGTGGTTGGGACCCCGGGTATTGGCGAGCAGTACTTC | CASSVVGTPGIGEQYF
TRBD1 | NA | TRBJ1-2 | TRBV18 | TGTGCCAGCTCACCACAGGGGGCTGCAAATGGCTACACCTTC | CASSPQGAANGYTF
NA | few | TRBJ1-5 | TRBV6-6 | TGTGCCAGCAGTTACTGGGTCGGAGGATTAAATCAGCCCCAGCATTTT | CASSYWVGGLNQPQHF
NA | NA | TRBJ1-1 | TRBV25-1 | TGTGCCAGCACGCACCCTGTCTCAGGGAACACTGAAGCTTTCTTT | CASTHPVSGNTEAFF
NA | once | TRBJ2-2 | TRBV7-9 | TGTGCCAGCAGCCGCACTATAGACACCGGGGAGCTGTTTTTT | CASSRTIDTGELFF
TRBD1 | NA | TRBJ2-2 | TRBV6-1 | TGTGCCAGCAGAGGGGACAGATACACCGGGGAGCTGTTTTTT | CASRGDRYTGELFF
NA | once | TRBJ2-3 | TRBV19 | TGTGCCAGTAGTATAGCGAATACGCAGTATTTT | CASSIANTQYF
NA | NA | TRBJ2-3 | TRBV5-1 | TGCGCCAGCAGCTTGGAGGCTGGGGGAGACACAGATACGCAGTATTTT | CASSLEAGGDTDTQYF
TRBD2 | NA | TRBJ2-3 | TRBV18 | TGTGCCAGCTCACCGACTATGGCGGGGGGGTCGGCAGATACGCAGTATTTT | CASSPTMAGGSADTQYF
NA | NA | TRBJ2-5 | TRBV23-1 | TGCGCCACCCACGCACCCATTTCCTTGGGCAGGGCGGGCGAGACCCAGTACTTC | CATHAPISLGRAGETQYF
NA | NA | TRBJ2-5 | TRBV7-6 | TGTGCCAGCAGCTCACAAGAGACCCAGTACTTC | CASSSQETQYF
TRBD2 | NA | TRBJ2-1 | TRBV15 | TGTGCCACCAGCAGGGGGACTAGCGAAAATGAGCAGTTCTTC | CATSRGTSENEQFF
TRBD2 | NA | TRBJ2-1 | TRBV5-6 | TGTGCCAGCAGCCGCGGGGGTAGCTCCTACAATGAGCAGTTCTTC | CASSRGGSSYNEQFF
NA | NA | TRBJ1-2 | TRBV5-8 | TGTGCCAGCAGCTTTGGGGGGCCTCTTGGCTACACCTTC | CASSFGGPLGYTF
NA | NA | TRBJ2-5 | TRBV5-8 | TGTGCCAGCAGCTTCGGCAGGCAAGAGACCCAGTACTTC | CASSFGRQETQYF
NA | NA | TRBJ2-4 | TRBV9 | TGTGCCAGCAGCACGAGAATTGTTAACAAAAACATTCAGTACTTC | CASSTRIVNKNIQYF
NA | NA | TRBJ2-5 | TRBV7-2 | TGTGCCAGCAGGAGGGGAGCTGTGGAGACCCAGTACTTC | CASRRGAVETQYF
NA | few | TRBJ2-7 | TRBV18 | TGTGCCAGCTCACCTCGGACAGACTACGAGCAGTACTTC | CASSPRTDYEQYF